This TCR beta chain was found in a study of CD8 T cells in Susac syndrome. The CDR3 covers 14 residues. CDR1 and CDR2 from the germline V gene are SGHAT and FQNNGV. The germline V and J ends were trimmed by 3 bases and 1 base, with 7 bases remaining between them. This clonotype was counted between two and nine times. The antigen remains unidentified. Study results and limitations: Individuals included in the TCR sequencing and HLA analysis were acknowledged by the study to be relatively few in number.

It was with random hexamers that roughly 0.5 to 1 ug RNA was reverse transcribed. Coverage of TCR beta CDR3 amplification by immunoSEQ multiplex PCR extended to 54 Vbeta and 13 Jbeta. TCRdb reanalysed the immunoSEQ multiplex PCR reads using MiXCR and keeps one entry per CDR3 protein. The sample yields about 400,000 distinct CDR3 sequences, 85% to 90% seen once. The receptor comes from a human donor with multiple sclerosis. The chain employs TRBV11-2 and TRBJ1-3; no firm D call. The sequenced sample was CD8+ T cells from PBMCs. The CDR3 here is CASSFSGSGNTIYF. The CDR3 bases are TGTGCCAGCAGCTTTAGCGGGTCTGGAAACACCATATATTTT.